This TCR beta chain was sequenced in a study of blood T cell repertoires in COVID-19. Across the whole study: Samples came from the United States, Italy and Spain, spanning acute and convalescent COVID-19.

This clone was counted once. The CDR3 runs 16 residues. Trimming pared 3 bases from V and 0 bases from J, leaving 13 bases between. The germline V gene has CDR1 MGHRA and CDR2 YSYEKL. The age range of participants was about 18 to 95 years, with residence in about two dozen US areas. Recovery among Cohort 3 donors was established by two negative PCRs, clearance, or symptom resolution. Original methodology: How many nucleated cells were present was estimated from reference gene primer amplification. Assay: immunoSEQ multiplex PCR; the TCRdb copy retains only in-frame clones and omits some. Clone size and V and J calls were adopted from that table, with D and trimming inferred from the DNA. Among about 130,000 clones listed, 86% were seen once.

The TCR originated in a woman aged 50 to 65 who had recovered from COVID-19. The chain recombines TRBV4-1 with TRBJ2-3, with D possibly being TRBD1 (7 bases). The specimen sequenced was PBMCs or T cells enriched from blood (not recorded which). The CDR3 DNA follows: TGCGCCAGCAGCCAGCGGGCAGGGGGGAGCACAGATACGCAGTATTTT. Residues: CASSQRAGGSTDTQYF.